This TCR beta chain was captured by sequencing in a study of CD8 T cells in ankylosing spondylitis. General study results and limits: As for the disease-linked clones, they showed a CD8+ phenotype and occurred at relatively low frequencies in peripheral blood. It appeared that ankylosing spondylitis blood was characterized by a TCR beta motif of about 8 highly homologous variants.

Quantitative 5'-RACE with molecular barcodes generated TCR beta libraries. One entry per CDR3 protein results from TCRdb running MiXCR on the 5' RACE reads. This repertoire shows about 700,000 distinct CDR3 sequences, roughly 19% found once; its top ten account for under 20%. Germline CDR1 and CDR2: SGDLS and YYNGEE. CDR3 length: 17 amino acids. V was clipped by 0 bases and J by 4 bases, with 16 bases between them. This clonotype has only a few counts. The antigen remains undetermined. This clonotype was obtained from a male donor with ankylosing spondylitis. Material: blood, either unsorted or a sorted T cell fraction (not recorded which). This sequence joins TRBV9 and TRBJ2-2; tentatively, D is TRBD1 (5 bases). The CDR3 sequence: CASSVGQGGEFTGELFF. The CDR3 DNA reads as TGTGCCAGCAGCGTAGGTCAGGGTGGCGAATTCACCGGGGAGCTGTTTTTT.